This TCR beta chain stems from a study of blood T cell repertoires in COVID-19. Study at large: The United States, Italy and Spain were the sources of the acute and convalescent COVID-19 samples.

Authors' data handling: Researchers report that nucleated cell counts were estimated from reference gene primer amplification. The table came from immunoSEQ multiplex PCR; TCRdb's copy has only in-frame clones and leaves some out. Clone size and V and J calls were adopted from that table, with D and trimming inferred from the DNA. The sample shows about 250,000 clones, 65% to 85% of them seen only once. V lost 1 base and J lost 9; bases outside the gene matches: 8. The CDR3 runs to 15 residues. In germline, CDR1 is MGHRA, CDR2 YSYEKL. Sequencing was performed on peripheral blood. The TCR comes from a middle-aged man with active or convalescent COVID-19. V gene TRBV4-1 combines with J gene TRBJ2-1, with 8 nucleotides matching TRBD2. The CDR3, as DNA: TGCGCCAGCAGCCAAGTCGGGGGCCGGGGGGGTGAGCAGTTCTTC. Its translation: CASSQVGGRGGEQFF.